This entry describes one TCR beta chain. Its antigen is unknown. Recent acute infections and vaccinations were absent in the healthy HIV-negative adult donors. Each sample came from a Caucasian adult donor living in Nashville, Tennessee. CD4+ cells yielded CD45RA+ naive and CD45RA-negative memory subsets. This record comes from a study of shared clonotypes between healthy human individuals. Findings and limits, study-wide: Sharing across four donors was highest in naive CD4 (approximately 5%) and lowest in memory CD8 (about 0.4%).

This CDR3 comprises 14 residues. V lost 3 bases, J lost 2 bases, and 8 bases lay in between. The V gene's germline CDR1 is MDHEN and CDR2 SYDVKM. Libraries were prepared by immunoSEQ multiplex PCR; TCRdb keeps only in-frame clonotypes and omits some of them. Of about 1.5 million clones listed, roughly 98% are singletons. Sequenced material: naive CD4+ T cells sorted from blood. This sample's subset: CD45RA+ positively selected. This TCR was recovered from a man aged 25 to 45 in good health. J is TRBJ2-1 and V is TRBV28, with unresolved D. The CDR3 loop is CASSLVTAYNEQFF. CDR3 nucleotides: TGTGCCAGCAGTTTGGTCACTGCCTACAATGAGCAGTTCTTC.